This record looks at one T cell receptor beta chain sequence and its context. Its antigen is unknown. The people who gave samples were healthy Caucasians from Russia, aged about 6 to 100. The data were taken from a study of blood T cells in healthy people across ages. Study results and limitations: Older age coincided with a roughly linear decline in TCR beta diversity per million T cells.

The authors ran a second PCR of 7 to 11 cycles using a sample-barcoded 5' primer and a J-beta primer mix. Via MiXCR, TCRdb re-called the 5' RACE reads, giving one row per CDR3 protein. The sample consists of some 790,000 distinct CDR3 sequences, 25% to 30% of them appearing once. CDR1 is SGHTA and CDR2 is FQGNSA in the germline V gene. Trimming left V 5 bases short and J 2 bases short, with 19 bases between. The CDR3 runs to 17 residues. Sequences were obtained from blood. The chain combines TRBV7-2 with TRBJ2-1, with D possibly matching TRBD2 (5 bases). This clonotype originated in an elderly woman in good health. The chain's CDR3 is CASSLEGSLAAYNEQFF. CDR3 nucleotides: TGTGCCAGCAGCCTAGAGGGAAGCCTAGCAGCCTACAATGAGCAGTTCTTC.